This passage covers 15 T cell receptor beta chains from one sample sequenced in a study of blood T cell repertoires in COVID-19. TCRdb's table, derived via immunoSEQ multiplex PCR, lists solely in-frame clones and lacks some. The sample consists of 130,000 or so clones, around 89% of them appearing once. The sample was peripheral blood. The receptors stem from a man in his forties or fifties with active or convalescent COVID-19.

A single count supports this clone. The rearrangement uses TRBV12-3 or TRBV12-4 and TRBJ1-1; D is ambiguous. The CDR3 consists of 13 residues. V lost 5 bases and J 4 bases, leaving 11 bases between the germline ends. The CDR3 region has the DNA TGTGCCAGCAGTCTAACTCTCGGCACTGAAGCTTTCTTT. This codes for CASSLTLGTEAFF.

V and J are TRBV2 and TRBJ1-5, with no clear D. V was trimmed by 6 bases and J by 3 bases, leaving 9 bases between them. This CDR3 is 13 amino acids long. Germline values: CDR1 SNHLY, CDR2 FYNNEI. The CDR3 loop reads CASRTGINQPQHF. The CDR3 DNA sequence: TGTGCCAGCAGGACCGGGATCAATCAGCCCCAGCATTTT. Looking up the rest from reference TRBV2 and TRBJ1-5 gives the full variable domain: EPEVTQTPSHQVTQMGQEVILRCVPISNHLYFYWYRQILGQKVEFLVSFYNNEISEKSEIFDDQFSVERPDGSNFTLKIRSTKLEDSAMYFCASRTGINQPQHFGDGTRLSIL.

The chain carries TRBV5-4 and TRBJ2-6; tentative D call: TRBD2 (5 bases). This CDR3 has 16 residues. Germline CDR1 reads SGHNT; CDR2 reads YYREEE (reference sequence). The V end lost 0 bases, the J end lost 2 bases, and 9 bases lay between the germline ends. DNA for the CDR3: TGTGCCAGCAGCTTGGCGGGAAGGCCTGGGGCCAACGTCCTGACTTTC. Translated: CASSLAGRPGANVLTF.

The rearrangement uses TRBV19 and TRBJ1-1, with 9 bases identical to TRBD1. This CDR3 has 15 amino acids. Germline values: CDR1 LNHDA, CDR2 SQIVND (reference sequence). V trimming: 3 bases; J trimming: 6 bases; junction bases outside the gene matches: 8. CDR3 nucleotides: TGTGCCAGTAGTATCTCTTCCGGGACAGGGCCTGAAGCTTTCTTT. As protein: CASSISSGTGPEAFF. The full variable domain, completed using reference TRBV19 and TRBJ1-1, is DGGITQSPKYLFRKEGQNVTLSCEQNLNHDAMYWYRQDPGQGLRLIYYSQIVNDFQKGDIAEGYSVSREKKESFPLTVTSAQKNPTAFYLCASSISSGTGPEAFFGQGTRLTVV.

This clone was seen a handful of times. The J gene is TRBJ1-2, the V gene TRBV7-8; D might be TRBD1 (5 bases). The CDR3 extends over 13 amino acids. CDR1 SGHVS and CDR2 FQNEAQ come from the germline V gene. V lost 5 bases to trimming and J lost 1 base, with 8 bases between them. The DNA for the CDR3 is TGTGCCAGCAGCCCAGACAGTAACTATGGCTACACCTTC. It yields the protein CASSPDSNYGYTF.

There are a few counts of this clone. The J gene is TRBJ2-7, the V gene TRBV15; 7 nucleotides align to TRBD1. Germline CDR1 LNHNV, CDR2 YYDKDF (reference sequence). CDR3 length: 15 residues. With 1 base clipped from V and 4 bases from J, the junction kept 7 bases outside the gene matches. The CDR3 bases are TGTGCCACCAGCAGAGGCCGGGACAGCAGATACGAGCAGTACTTC. Translating gives CATSRGRDSRYEQYF. The full variable domain, rest sourced from reference TRBV15 and TRBJ2-7, is DAMVIQNPRYQVTQFGKPVTLSCSQTLNHNVMYWYQQKSSQAPKLLFHYYDKDFNNEADTPDNFQSRRPNTSFCFLDIRSPGLGDTAMYLCATSRGRDSRYEQYFGPGTRLTVT.

This chain uses TRBV6-5 with TRBJ2-5; a weak D match, TRBD1 (6 bases). Germline V gene data show CDR1 as MNHEY and CDR2 as SVGAGI. Between the trimmed V and J ends, which lost 8 bases and 5 bases, there was a span of 15 bases. This CDR3 is built from 13 residues. CDR3 nucleotides: TGTGCCAGCGGCAGGGGTTATTCGGAGACCCAGTACTTC. It encodes CASGRGYSETQYF.

The chain carries TRBV12-5 and TRBJ2-7; 9 bases are shared with TRBD1. The germline gives CDR1 LGHNT, CDR2 FRNRAP. With V trimmed by 1 base and J by 4 bases, 8 bases remained unmatched. The CDR3 runs to 16 residues. In DNA, the CDR3 is TGTGCTAGTGGTTTGGCCCTAACAGGGGGCGGATACGAGCAGTACTTC. Protein: CASGLALTGGGYEQYF.

Points on this clone: Other DNA sequences in the same sample also yield this CDR3. The rearrangement joins TRBV5-1 to TRBJ2-7; tentative D call: TRBD1 (6 bases). V was shortened by 1 base and J by 2 bases, with 13 bases between the two germline ends. CDR3 size: 15 residues. Germline V gene data show CDR1 as SGHRS and CDR2 as YFSETQ. CDR3 nucleotides: TGCGCCAGCAGCTTGAAAGGGGGTTTGACCTACGAGCAGTACTTC. Protein: CASSLKGGLTYEQYF.

In the case of this clone: The sample contains more than one DNA sequence encoding this CDR3. This chain joins TRBV4-1 and TRBJ1-3, with D uncertain. CDR1 is MGHRA and CDR2 is YSYEKL in the germline V gene. Trimming pared 1 base from V and 2 bases from J, leaving 3 bases between. CDR3 size: 13 residues. The CDR3 DNA reads as TGCGCCAGCAGCCAAGGGCCTGGAAACACCATATATTTT. Protein sequence: CASSQGPGNTIYF.

The chain is built from TRBV24-1 and TRBJ2-5, with TRBD1 matching over 10 bases. This CDR3 contains 16 residues. The V segment lost 5 bases and the J segment 7 bases; nucleotides outside the gene matches: 12. The germline V gene has CDR1 KGHDR and CDR2 SFDVKD. Written as DNA, the CDR3 is TGTGCCACCAGTGGTCCGGGACAGGGGCCCGCGTGGACCCAGTACTTC. Its translation: CATSGPGQGPAWTQYF.

This sequence joins TRBV19 and TRBJ2-7; D is ambiguous. Germline V gene sequence: CDR1 LNHDA, CDR2 SQIVND (reference sequence). V lost 4 bases and J 1 base, leaving 8 bases between the germline ends. CDR3 length: 13 amino acids. CDR3 in amino acids: CASSTWPSYEQYF. The CDR3 bases are TGTGCCAGTAGTACGTGGCCTTCCTACGAGCAGTACTTC.

The rearrangement joins TRBV11-2 to TRBJ1-6, with 7 nucleotides matching TRBD1. Per the germline V gene, CDR1 is SGHAT and CDR2 is FQNNGV. The CDR3 covers 15 residues. After removal of 5 bases from V and 6 bases from J, the junction contained 7 bases not matched to a gene. The CDR3: CASSLRQGTNSPLHF. The CDR3 bases are TGTGCCAGCAGCCTGCGACAGGGCACTAATTCACCCCTCCACTTT.

This clone has just one count. V is TRBV2 and J is TRBJ2-3; D not resolved. Germline CDR1 SNHLY, CDR2 FYNNEI. The CDR3 length is 12 residues. V shed 6 bases and J shed 7 bases, with 11 bases lying between them. CDR3 sequence: CASRAGVYTQYF. The CDR3 nucleotides are TGTGCCAGCAGGGCCGGAGTATATACGCAGTATTTT.

A remark on this clone: Mismatch with germline at one junction end may stem from a read error. The V gene is TRBV18, the J gene TRBJ1-3; D is unresolved. The CDR3 spans 18 residues. Per germline, CDR1 KGHSH and CDR2 LQKENI. CDR3 region: CASSPNVPGRSSGNIIYF. The DNA for the CDR3 is TGTGCCAGCTCACCAAACGTTCCGGGGAGGTCCTCTGGAAACATCATATATTTT.